The following is a T cell receptor beta chain sequence with its context. This record comes from a study of technical replicates of blood from a few donors. The CDR3 sequence is 13 residues long. The V end was cut by 6 bases, the J end by 4 bases, with 12 bases between. The germline CDR1 and CDR2 sequences are LGHNT and FRNRAP. Clones were read by immunoSEQ multiplex PCR, and TCRdb kept only the in-frame ones, dropping some. The data show around 68,000 clones, around 91% seen once. This clonotype was obtained from a human donor in good health. Some clones in this sample may be carry-over from other donors' samples. Sequencing was done on a sample of T cells isolated from PBMCs. The chain employs TRBV12-5 and TRBJ1-2; D call uncertain. The DNA of the CDR3 is TGTGCTAGTGGGGCGCGTTGGAGCTATGGCTACACCTTC. Protein sequence: CASGARWSYGYTF.